This entry concerns a single TCR beta chain. Its antigen is currently unknown. The sample originates from a study of T cells in localized non-small cell lung cancer. Study conclusions and caveats: Greater blood T cell density accompanied longer overall survival.

Sequenced by immunoSEQ multiplex PCR; TCRdb stores in-frame clones only, minus some. The sample carries tens of thousands of clones, 70% to 90% recorded once. The CDR3 spans 14 residues. Germline CDR1 and CDR2: SGHDT and YYEEEE. Trimming took off 4 bases at V and 6 bases at J, with 14 bases between the two ends. The sample was peripheral blood, taken before any cancer treatment. The rearrangement joins TRBV5-6 to TRBJ2-1, with a tentative D call TRBD2 (7 bases). This clonotype was obtained from a woman aged 40-69 years with stage I squamous cell lung carcinoma. The CDR3 DNA follows: TGTGCCAGCAGCACTGGGGGGGGCAGCAATGAGCAGTTCTTC. Translating gives CASSTGGGSNEQFF.